This TCR beta chain was profiled in a study of blood T cell repertoires in COVID-19. At the level of the study: From the United States, Italy and Spain came samples of acute and convalescent COVID-19.

CDR3 length: 15 residues. From germline, CDR1 is MNHEY and CDR2 SVGAGI. With 10 bases clipped from V and 3 bases from J, the junction kept 8 bases outside the gene matches. In the original processing: Amplification of reference gene primers was used by the study to estimate nucleated cell counts. The assay was immunoSEQ multiplex PCR, and TCRdb's table has in-frame clones only and misses some. V and J calls and clone size are copied from that table; D and trimming were computed from the DNA. The repertoire has about 260,000 clones, around 86% of them found once; the top ten carry about 14%. The sequencing sample was made of peripheral blood. This sequence was found in a human donor in a cohort sampled during active COVID-19. The chain combines TRBV6-5 with TRBJ2-2; 10 bases fit TRBD1. CDR3 in DNA: TGTGCCACCGAGAGACAGGGGGCTTACACCGGGGAGCTGTTTTTT. Encoded protein: CATERQGAYTGELFF.